A single TCR beta chain is shown here with its context. The target of this receptor is not known. It has no much larger one-base neighbor in the sample; base qualities were not kept. V has 4 bases trimmed and J has 3 bases trimmed; junction bases matching no gene number 3. The CDR3 numbers 13 residues from cysteine through phenylalanine. CDR3 DNA is the only sequence kept; it has 39 bases, read in frame from the first base. The germline V gene provides CDR1 MNHNS and CDR2 SASEGT. The donors were healthy, HIV-negative adults who had no recently reported acute infections or vaccinations. Every donor was a Caucasian adult residing in Nashville, Tennessee, USA. CD4+ T cells were enriched by magnetic negative selection; naive cells were then positively selected on CD45RA, and the negative fraction formed the memory subset. Blood was collected by leukapheresis, and PBMCs were isolated by Ficoll-Histopaque density gradient centrifugation and then cryopreserved in liquid nitrogen vapor phase. Analytical flow cytometry was used to check the purity and quantity of each magnetically sorted T cell population. From each sorted fraction, genomic DNA was isolated and quantified by UV absorbance on a Nanodrop 2000c.

This sample is part of a study of shared clonotypes between healthy human individuals (dated by TCRdb to the early 2020s). Some background on the complete study: Two women and a few men aged 18 to 49 years were included in the cohort. Per donor, three plates each were used for CD4 naive and CD4 memory, two for CD8 naive, and one for CD8 memory. Per donor, leukapheresis produced somewhere between about 0.85 and 9.5 billion PBMCs. To estimate repertoire size and how much clonotype sharing occurs between individuals, the study deeply sequenced the blood TCR repertoires of about five healthy adults. Different laboratories and diverse techniques were used to prepare libraries and sequence TCR repertoires, to increase sequencing depth and limit assay-specific biases.

Using the deep immunoSEQ assay, TCR CDR3 regions were amplified from genomic DNA by multiplex PCR. For each cell subset, the extracted genomic DNA was distributed evenly across all wells of several immunoSEQ 96-well plates, and each plate served as one replicate. For sorted subsets, each replicate PCR was loaded with 150 to 250 ng genomic DNA, equivalent to 30,000 or so T cell genomes. Purified libraries were quantified with a Qubit 3.0 fluorometer, sized on a Bioanalyzer 2100, and re-quantified with the KAPA Library Quantification kit. Each immunoSEQ 96-well plate was sequenced on its own single-read 150-cycle Illumina NextSeq 550 flow cell. In the original analysis: Because the immunoSEQ output included only junctional sequences and no quality scores, the filtering could not be the same as the filtering used for full-length reads. Sequences were annotated with PyIR, a Python wrapper for IgBLAST v1.9, and V/J genes and CDR3 were assigned using IMGT germline references. Reads were filtered out if the reads had weak V/J assignments (E-value above 1e-6), no CDR3, stop codons, out-of-frame junctions, or ambiguous translated residues. V3J clonotypes were defined as sequences sharing the same inferred V gene, J gene, and CDR3 amino acid sequence. Percentage overlap between repertoires was calculated by dividing the number of shared unique clonotypes by the size of the smaller repertoire. Three approaches were used to assess repertoire richness: RTK rarefaction, the Chao1 estimator, and Recon v2.1 estimates of unobserved clonotypes. Generation probabilities for all TCRbeta clonotypes obtained by the gDNA method from a handful of donors were computed using OLGA. Not all clones reach the TCRdb copy of this immuneACCESS table, which keeps in-frame sequences only. Checked studies attribute under half of the gap to unresolved V genes and leave the rest unexplained. V, J and clone size reflect that table, while D and trimming were determined from the DNA. The sample table shows under 1,100,000 clones, and around 74% are seen once. The top ten clones comprise roughly 1.4% of the sample.

General study outcomes and caveats: The small number of donors limited the genetic and exposure-history diversity represented. Compared with non-shared clonotypes, clonotypes shared by all four sorted-subset donors had higher generation probabilities. Naive subsets generally had larger estimated clonotype richness than memory subsets did. Sampling was limited to blood, and TCR repertoires in tissue likely differ from TCR repertoires in blood. Roughly 5.2% of naive CD4, 3.5% of naive CD8, around 2.3% of memory CD4, and about 0.4% of memory CD8 clonotypes were shared across a few donors. Based on pairwise subsampling, the degree of clonotype sharing among donors was expected to be affected by sequencing depth. Rarefaction of sorted-subset datasets indicated incomplete sequencing despite the large sequencing depth.

This TCR was sampled from a man younger than 30 in good health. The sample consisted of memory CD4+ T cells sorted from blood. This specimen's cell subset or site label, per the study, means: CD45RA-negative fraction. The sequence joins TRBV6-1 to TRBJ2-7; 7 nucleotides in the junction match TRBD2. The CDR3 region has the sequence CASSVSGNYEQYF. In nucleotides, the sequence is TGTGCCAGCAGTGTAAGCGGGAACTACGAGCAGTACTTC.